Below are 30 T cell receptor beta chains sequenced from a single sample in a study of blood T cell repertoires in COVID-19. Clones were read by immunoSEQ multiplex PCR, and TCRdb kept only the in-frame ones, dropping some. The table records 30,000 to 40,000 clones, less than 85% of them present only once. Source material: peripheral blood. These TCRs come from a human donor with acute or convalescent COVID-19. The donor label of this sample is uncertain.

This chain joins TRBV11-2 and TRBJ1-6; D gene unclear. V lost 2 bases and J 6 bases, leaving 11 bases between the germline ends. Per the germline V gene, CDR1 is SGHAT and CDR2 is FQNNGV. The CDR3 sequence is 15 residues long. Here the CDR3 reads CASSLSSSSNSPLHF. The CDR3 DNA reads TGTGCCAGCAGCTTATCGAGTAGCAGTAATTCACCCCTCCACTTT.

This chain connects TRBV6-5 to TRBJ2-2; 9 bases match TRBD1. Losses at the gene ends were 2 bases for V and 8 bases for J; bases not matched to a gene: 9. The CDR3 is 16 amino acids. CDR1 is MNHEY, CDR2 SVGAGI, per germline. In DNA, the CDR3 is TGTGCCAGCAGTTACGCCGACAGGGGGAAAGGGGGGGAGCTGTTTTTT. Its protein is CASSYADRGKGGELFF.

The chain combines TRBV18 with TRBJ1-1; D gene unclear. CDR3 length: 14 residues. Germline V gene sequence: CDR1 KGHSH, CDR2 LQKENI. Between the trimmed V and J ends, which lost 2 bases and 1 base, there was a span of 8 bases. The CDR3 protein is CASSPDISNTEAFF. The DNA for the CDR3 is TGTGCCAGCTCACCAGACATATCGAACACTGAAGCTTTCTTT.

The CDR3: CASSLTAGNTEAFF. The CDR3 bases are TGTGCCAGCAGTTTAACAGCGGGAAACACTGAAGCTTTCTTT. The J gene is TRBJ1-1, the V gene TRBV27, with no clear D. Germline V lookup: CDR1 MNHEY, CDR2 SMNVEV (reference sequence). CDR3 size: 14 residues. V shed 2 bases and J shed 2 bases, with 9 bases lying between them.

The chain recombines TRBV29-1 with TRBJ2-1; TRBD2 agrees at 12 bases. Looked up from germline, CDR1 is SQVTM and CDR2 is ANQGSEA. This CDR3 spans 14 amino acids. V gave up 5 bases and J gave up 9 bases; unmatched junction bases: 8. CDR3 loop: CSVPWASGRGEQFF. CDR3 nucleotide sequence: TGCAGCGTTCCTTGGGCTAGCGGGAGGGGTGAGCAGTTCTTC.

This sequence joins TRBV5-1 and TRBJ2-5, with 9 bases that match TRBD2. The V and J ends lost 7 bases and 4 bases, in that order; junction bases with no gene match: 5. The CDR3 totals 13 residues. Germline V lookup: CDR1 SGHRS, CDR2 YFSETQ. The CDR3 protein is CASRSGSVETQYF. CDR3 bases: TGCGCCAGCCGTAGCGGGAGTGTAGAGACCCAGTACTTC.

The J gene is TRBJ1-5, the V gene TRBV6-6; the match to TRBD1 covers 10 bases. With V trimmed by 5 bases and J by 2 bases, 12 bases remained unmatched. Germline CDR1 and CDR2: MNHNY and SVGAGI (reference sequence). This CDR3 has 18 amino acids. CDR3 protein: CASSLGDRGRGGNQPQHF. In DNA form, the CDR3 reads TGTGCCAGCAGTCTTGGGGACAGGGGTAGAGGTGGCAATCAGCCCCAGCATTTT.

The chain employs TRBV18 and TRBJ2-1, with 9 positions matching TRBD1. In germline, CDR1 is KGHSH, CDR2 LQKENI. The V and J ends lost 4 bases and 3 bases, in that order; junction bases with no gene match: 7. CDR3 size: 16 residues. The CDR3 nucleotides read TGTGCCAGCTCACGTGGACAGGGGAAGGGCTACAATGAGCAGTTCTTC. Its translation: CASSRGQGKGYNEQFF.

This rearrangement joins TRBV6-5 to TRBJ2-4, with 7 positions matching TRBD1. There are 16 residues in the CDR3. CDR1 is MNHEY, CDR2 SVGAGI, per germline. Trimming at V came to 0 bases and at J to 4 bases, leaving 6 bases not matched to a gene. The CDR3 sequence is CASSYSGEGAKNIQYF. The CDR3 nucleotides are TGTGCCAGCAGTTACTCAGGAGAGGGGGCGAAAAACATTCAGTACTTC.

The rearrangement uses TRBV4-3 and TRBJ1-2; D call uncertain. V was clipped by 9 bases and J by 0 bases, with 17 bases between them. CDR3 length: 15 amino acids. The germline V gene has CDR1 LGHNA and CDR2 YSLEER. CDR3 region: CASSTGSSANYGYTF. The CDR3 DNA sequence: TGCGCCAGTTCAACCGGGTCCTCAGCTAACTATGGCTACACCTTC.

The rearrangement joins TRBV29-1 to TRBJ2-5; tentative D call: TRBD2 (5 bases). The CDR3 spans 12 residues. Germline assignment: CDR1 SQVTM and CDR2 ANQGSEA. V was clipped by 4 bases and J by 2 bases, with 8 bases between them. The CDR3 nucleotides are TGCAGCGTTGGCGACTATCAAGAGACCCAGTACTTC. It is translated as CSVGDYQETQYF.

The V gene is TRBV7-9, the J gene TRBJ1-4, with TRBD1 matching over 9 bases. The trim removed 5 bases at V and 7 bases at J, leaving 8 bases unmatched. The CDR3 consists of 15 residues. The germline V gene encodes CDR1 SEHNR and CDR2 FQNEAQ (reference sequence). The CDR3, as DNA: TGTGCCAGCAGCCCTAGACAGGGGGACGGTGAAAAACTGTTTTTT. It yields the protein CASSPRQGDGEKLFF. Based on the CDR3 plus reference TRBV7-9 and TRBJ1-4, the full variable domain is DTGVSQNPRHKITKRGQNVTFRCDPISEHNRLYWYRQTLGQGPEFLTYFQNEAQLEKSRLLSDRFSAERPKGSFSTLEIQRTEQGDSAMYLCASSPRQGDGEKLFFGSGTQLSVL.

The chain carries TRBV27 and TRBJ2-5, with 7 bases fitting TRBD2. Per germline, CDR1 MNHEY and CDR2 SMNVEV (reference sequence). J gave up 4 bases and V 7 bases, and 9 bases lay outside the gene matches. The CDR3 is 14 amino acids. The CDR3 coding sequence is TGTGCCAGCAATCCTCGGGGGGAGGGAGAGACCCAGTACTTC. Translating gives CASNPRGEGETQYF.

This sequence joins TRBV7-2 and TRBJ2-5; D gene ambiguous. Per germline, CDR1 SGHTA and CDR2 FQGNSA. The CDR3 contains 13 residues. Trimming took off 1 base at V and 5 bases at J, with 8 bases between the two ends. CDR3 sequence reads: CASSLGVGETQYF. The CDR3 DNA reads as TGTGCCAGCAGCTTAGGTGTCGGGGAGACCCAGTACTTC.

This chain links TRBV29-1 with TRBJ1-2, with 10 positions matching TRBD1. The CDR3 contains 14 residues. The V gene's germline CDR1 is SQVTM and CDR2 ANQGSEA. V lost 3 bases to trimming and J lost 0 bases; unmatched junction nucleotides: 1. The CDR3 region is CSVDGTGANYGYTF. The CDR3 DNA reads TGCAGCGTTGATGGGACAGGGGCTAACTATGGCTACACCTTC.

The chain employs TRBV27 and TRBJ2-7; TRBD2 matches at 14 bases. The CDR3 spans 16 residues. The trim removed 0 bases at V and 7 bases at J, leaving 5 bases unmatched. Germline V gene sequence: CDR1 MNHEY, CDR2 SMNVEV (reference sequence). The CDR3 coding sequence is TGTGCCAGCAGTTTATCGACTAGCGGGAGGGTGGAAGAGCAGTACTTC. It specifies CASSLSTSGRVEEQYF.

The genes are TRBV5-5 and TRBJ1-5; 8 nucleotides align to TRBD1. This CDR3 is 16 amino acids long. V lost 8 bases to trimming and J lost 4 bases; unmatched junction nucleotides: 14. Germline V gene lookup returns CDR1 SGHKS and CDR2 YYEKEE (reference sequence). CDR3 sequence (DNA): TGTGCCAGTAGTCATATAGGACAGGGAAAGAATCAGCCCCAGCATTTT. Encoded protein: CASSHIGQGKNQPQHF.

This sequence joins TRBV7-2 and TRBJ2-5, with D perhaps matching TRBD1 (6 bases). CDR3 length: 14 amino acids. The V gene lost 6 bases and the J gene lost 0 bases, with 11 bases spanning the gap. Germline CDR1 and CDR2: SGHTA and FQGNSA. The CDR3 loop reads CASREGTHQETQYF. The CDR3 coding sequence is TGTGCCAGCAGGGAAGGGACACACCAAGAGACCCAGTACTTC.

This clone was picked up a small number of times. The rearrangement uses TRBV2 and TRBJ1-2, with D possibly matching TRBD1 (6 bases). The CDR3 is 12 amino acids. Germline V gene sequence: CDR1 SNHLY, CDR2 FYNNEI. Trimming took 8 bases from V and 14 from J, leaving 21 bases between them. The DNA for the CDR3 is TGTGCCAGCCGATACACAGGACAGCCTGGGACCTTC. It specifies CASRYTGQPGTF. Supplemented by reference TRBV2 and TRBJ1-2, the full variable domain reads EPEVTQTPSHQVTQMGQEVILRCVPISNHLYFYWYRQILGQKVEFLVSFYNNEISEKSEIFDDQFSVERPDGSNFTLKIRSTKLEDSAMYFCASRYTGQPGTFGSGTRLTVV.

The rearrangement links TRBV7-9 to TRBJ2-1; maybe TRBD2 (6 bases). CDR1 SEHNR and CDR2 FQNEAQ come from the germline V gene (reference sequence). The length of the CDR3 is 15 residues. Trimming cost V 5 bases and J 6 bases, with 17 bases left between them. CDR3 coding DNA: TGTGCCAGCAGCCGGGGGTCCCCTTCCCTCAATGAGCAGTTCTTC. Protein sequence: CASSRGSPSLNEQFF.

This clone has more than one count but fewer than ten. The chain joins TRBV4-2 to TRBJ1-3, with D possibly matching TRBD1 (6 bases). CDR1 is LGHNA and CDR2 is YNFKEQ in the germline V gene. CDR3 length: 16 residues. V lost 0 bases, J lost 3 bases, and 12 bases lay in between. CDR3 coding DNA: TGTGCCAGCAGCCAAGATCAACAGGGCTATGGAAACACCATATATTTT. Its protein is CASSQDQQGYGNTIYF.

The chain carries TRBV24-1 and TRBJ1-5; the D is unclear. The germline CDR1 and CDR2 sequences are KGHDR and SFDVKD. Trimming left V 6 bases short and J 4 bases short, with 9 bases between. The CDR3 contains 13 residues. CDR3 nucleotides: TGTGCCACCAGTCGAGGGTTTAATCAGCCCCAGCATTTT. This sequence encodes CATSRGFNQPQHF.

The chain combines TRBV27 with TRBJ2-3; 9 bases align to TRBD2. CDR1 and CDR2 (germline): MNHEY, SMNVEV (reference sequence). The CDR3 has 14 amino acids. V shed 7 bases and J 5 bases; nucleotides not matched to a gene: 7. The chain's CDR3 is CASINSGSEDTQYF. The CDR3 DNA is TGTGCCAGCATAAATAGCGGGAGTGAAGATACGCAGTATTTT.

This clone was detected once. CDR3 in DNA: TGCGCCAGCAGCCACGGACAGGGGAGTAGGACAGATACGCAGTATTTT. Encoded protein: CASSHGQGSRTDTQYF. The chain combines TRBV5-1 with TRBJ2-3; 9 nucleotides align to TRBD1. This CDR3 spans 16 amino acids. Germline values: CDR1 SGHRS, CDR2 YFSETQ. J gave up 3 bases and V 4 bases, and 9 bases lay outside the gene matches.

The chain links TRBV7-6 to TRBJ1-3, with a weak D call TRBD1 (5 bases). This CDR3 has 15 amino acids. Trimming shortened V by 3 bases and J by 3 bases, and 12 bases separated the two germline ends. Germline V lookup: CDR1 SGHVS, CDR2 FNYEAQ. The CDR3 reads CASSFGDRNGNTIYF. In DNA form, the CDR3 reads TGTGCCAGCAGCTTCGGTGACAGAAATGGAAACACCATATATTTT.

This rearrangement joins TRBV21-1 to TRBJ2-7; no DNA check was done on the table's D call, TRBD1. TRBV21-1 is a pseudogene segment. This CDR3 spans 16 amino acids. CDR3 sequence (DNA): TGTGCCAGCAGCAACTTCGGACCCCAGGGGAAAAGTGAGCAGTACTTC. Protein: CASSNFGPQGKSEQYF.

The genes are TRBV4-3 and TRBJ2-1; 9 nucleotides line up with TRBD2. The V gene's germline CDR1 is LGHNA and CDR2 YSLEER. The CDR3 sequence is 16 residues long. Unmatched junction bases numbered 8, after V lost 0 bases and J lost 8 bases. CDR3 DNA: TGCGCCAGCAGCCAAGATCAGGCGGGAGGGATATATGAGCAGTTCTTC. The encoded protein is CASSQDQAGGIYEQFF.

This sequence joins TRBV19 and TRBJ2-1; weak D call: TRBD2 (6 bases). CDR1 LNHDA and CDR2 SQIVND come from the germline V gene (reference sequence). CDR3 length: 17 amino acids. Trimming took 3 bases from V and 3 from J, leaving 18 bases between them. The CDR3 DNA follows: TGTGCCAGTAGTATTTTGGAGGGGATGTGGAACTACAATGAGCAGTTCTTC. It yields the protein CASSILEGMWNYNEQFF.

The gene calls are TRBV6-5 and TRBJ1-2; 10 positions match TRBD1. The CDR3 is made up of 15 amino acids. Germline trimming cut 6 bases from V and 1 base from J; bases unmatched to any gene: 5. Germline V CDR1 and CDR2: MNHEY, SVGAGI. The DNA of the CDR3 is TGTGCCAGCAGGGGACAGGGGAGCGATAACTATGGCTACACCTTC. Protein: CASRGQGSDNYGYTF.

The CDR3 region is CATSTDNVYGYTF. The CDR3 DNA reads TGTGCCACCAGCACGGACAACGTCTATGGCTACACCTTC. V gene TRBV15 combines with J gene TRBJ1-2; D may be TRBD1 (5 bases). Per germline, CDR1 LNHNV and CDR2 YYDKDF (reference sequence). Trimming removed 4 bases at V and 4 bases at J, with 10 bases between. The CDR3 loop spans 13 amino acids.